This T cell receptor (beta chain) is drawn from a study of blood T cell repertoires in COVID-19. The wider study: There were acute and convalescent COVID-19 samples, and they came from the United States, Italy and Spain. The cDNA or gDNA used as material had been derived from T cells, B-cell-depleted T cells, or PBMCs.

This clone came up once. The length of the CDR3 is 14 residues. Trimming cost V 7 bases and J 2 bases; bases outside gene matches: 7. In germline, CDR1 is MNHEY, CDR2 SVGAGI. Measured with immunoSEQ multiplex PCR; TCRdb has only the in-frame clones, and not every one. The sample lists around 700,000 clones; 75% to 90% were seen once. The sequence was obtained from a woman aged 18-30 years with acute or convalescent COVID-19. The sequenced material came from peripheral blood. The chain is built from TRBV6-5 and TRBJ2-7, with 8 bases lining up with TRBD2. CDR3 nucleotides: TGTGCCAGCAAGGAGCGGGGGCCCGCCTACGAGCAGTACTTC. Translating it yields CASKERGPAYEQYF.